In its sample, the clone carrying this T cell receptor beta chain was seen many times. Its target is unknown. This sample stems from a study of glioma-infiltrating T cells. Whole-study findings and limits: Tissue-blood divergence was below expectation in non-neoplastic patients, above in gliomas.

TCR alpha and beta CDR3 regions were amplified from RNA using iRepertoire nested multiplex PCR. One-step reverse transcription and amplification started from approximately 100-400 ng of tissue mRNA or PBMC total RNA. MiXCR was run by TCRdb on the multiplex PCR reads, yielding one entry per CDR3 protein. The sample has about 110,000 distinct CDR3 sequences, about 25% seen once; the top ten hold just under 35%. Germline CDR1 is SGHTA and CDR2 is FQGNSA. Trimming stripped 5 bases from V and 4 bases from J, with 8 bases between. The length of the CDR3 is 12 residues. The rearrangement uses TRBV7-2 and TRBJ2-5, with D uncertain. The material sequenced was glioma tissue, nonneoplastic brain tissue, or PBMCs (not recorded which). This sequence was found in a human donor with low-grade glioma or glioblastoma, undergoing nonglioma brain surgery, or in good health (not recorded which). This CDR3 reads CASSPSRETQYF. As DNA, the CDR3 is TGTGCCAGCAGCCCTTCTCGAGAGACCCAGTACTTC. The full variable domain, its missing parts supplied by reference TRBV7-2 and TRBJ2-5, is GAGVSQSPSNKVTEKGKDVELRCDPISGHTALYWYRQSLGQGLEFLIYFQGNSAPDKSGLPSDRFSAERTGGSVSTLTIQRTQQEDSAVYLCASSPSRETQYFGPGTRLLVL.